There are many counts of the clone carrying this T cell receptor (beta chain). This CDR3 contains 14 residues. In germline, CDR1 is DFQATT, CDR2 SNEGSKA (reference sequence). Trimming removed 5 bases at V and 5 bases at J, with 18 bases between. A library of TCRbeta sequences, prepared with unique molecular identifiers, was generated. Each CDR3 protein gets one entry after TCRdb re-called the PCR reads with MiXCR. This table holds about 230,000 distinct CDR3 sequences, 12% found once. This sample is drawn from a study of T-cell reconstitution after alpha-beta-depleted transplantation in children. The rearrangement uses TRBV20-1 and TRBJ1-1, with D hard to call. Specimen: PBMCs from the stem cell graft donor, collected from the stem cell graft. This sequence was found in a human donor who donated a stem cell graft to a child with acute lymphoblastic leukemia. CDR3 DNA: TGCAGTGCTCCCCGTGAGGGTCCGGGAACTGAAGCTTTCTTT. Protein: CSAPREGPGTEAFF.